A single sample gave rise to the 3 T cell receptor beta chains below, sequenced in a study of early T cells in non-severe SARS-CoV-2 infection. TCRdb itself ran the 5' RACE reads through MiXCR, one entry per CDR3 protein. The sample records fewer than 55,000 distinct CDR3 sequences, around 6.1% being singletons. The sequences come from whole blood, collected at baseline. All receptors come from an adult who was a healthcare worker with PCR-confirmed SARS-CoV-2 infection or an uninfected control (not recorded which).

This clonotype has a handful of counts. The rearrangement uses TRBV3-1 and TRBJ1-1; unclear D gene. The germline CDR1 and CDR2 sequences are LGHDT and YNNKEL (reference sequence). The CDR3 totals 14 residues. With 3 bases removed from V and 3 bases from J, the gap between germline ends came to 11 bases. CDR3 loop: CASSQKGGYTEAFF. CDR3 DNA sequence: TGTGCCAGCAGCCAGAAAGGTGGCTACACTGAAGCTTTCTTT.

This clonotype was seen repeatedly, ten times or more. The chain recombines TRBV7-3 with TRBJ2-1; D is unclear. The V gene lost 0 bases and the J gene lost 5 bases, with 5 bases spanning the gap. There are 13 residues in the CDR3. Looked up from germline, CDR1 is SGHTA and CDR2 is FQGTGA. CDR3 amino acids: CASSLTPDNEQFF. CDR3 nucleotide sequence: TGTGCCAGCAGCTTAACACCCGACAATGAGCAGTTCTTC.

The chain joins TRBV10-3 to TRBJ2-1; D is possibly TRBD2 (6 bases). Germline V gene data show CDR1 as ENHRY and CDR2 as SYGVKD. There are 15 residues in the CDR3. V gave up 6 bases and J gave up 4 bases, with 16 bases separating them. Written as DNA, the CDR3 is TGTGCCATCAGCTCCCCAGCGGGTCCTTACAATGAGCAGTTCTTC. This encodes CAISSPAGPYNEQFF.